This T cell receptor (beta chain) is from a study of early T cells in non-severe SARS-CoV-2 infection. Individual cDNA molecules each received unique molecular identifiers attached to them. TCRdb re-called the 5' RACE reads through MiXCR, storing one row per CDR3 protein. The table lists some 61,000 distinct CDR3 sequences, roughly 13% of them singletons. This clonotype was detected a few times. What was sequenced was whole blood. The receptor comes from an adult who was a healthcare worker with PCR-confirmed SARS-CoV-2 infection or an uninfected control (not recorded which).

The CDR3 nucleotides are TGTGCCACCAGTGATTTAAAAGCGCATAGCCAAGAGACCCAGTACTTC. Translating gives CATSDLKAHSQETQYF. The V call is TRBV24-1, the J call TRBJ2-5, with D unresolved. The V end was cut by 1 base, the J end by 1 base, with 12 bases between. The CDR3 is 16 residues long. Germline lookup yields CDR1 KGHDR and CDR2 SFDVKD.